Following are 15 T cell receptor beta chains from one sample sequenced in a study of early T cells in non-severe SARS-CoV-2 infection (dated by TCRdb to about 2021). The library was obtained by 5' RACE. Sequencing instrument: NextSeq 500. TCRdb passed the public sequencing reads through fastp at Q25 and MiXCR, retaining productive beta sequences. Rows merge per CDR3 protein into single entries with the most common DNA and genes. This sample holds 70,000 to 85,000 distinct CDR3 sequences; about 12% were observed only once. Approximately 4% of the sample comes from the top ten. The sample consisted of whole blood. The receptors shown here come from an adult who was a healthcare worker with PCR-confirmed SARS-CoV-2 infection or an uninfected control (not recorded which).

In DNA, the CDR3 is TGCAGCGTTCTCACGGGGGTGAGCACAGATACGCAGTATTTT. It is translated as CSVLTGVSTDTQYF. V and J are TRBV29-1 and TRBJ2-3, with D perhaps TRBD2 (6 bases). The CDR3 length is 14 residues. Trimming took 5 bases from V and 0 from J, leaving 12 bases between them. The germline gives CDR1 SQVTM, CDR2 ANQGSEA.

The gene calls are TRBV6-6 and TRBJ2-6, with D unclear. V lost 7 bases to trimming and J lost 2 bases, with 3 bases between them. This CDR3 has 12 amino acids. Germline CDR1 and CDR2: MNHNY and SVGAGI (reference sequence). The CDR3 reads CASNAGANVLTF. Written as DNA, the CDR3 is TGTGCCAGCAATGCTGGGGCCAACGTCCTGACTTTC.

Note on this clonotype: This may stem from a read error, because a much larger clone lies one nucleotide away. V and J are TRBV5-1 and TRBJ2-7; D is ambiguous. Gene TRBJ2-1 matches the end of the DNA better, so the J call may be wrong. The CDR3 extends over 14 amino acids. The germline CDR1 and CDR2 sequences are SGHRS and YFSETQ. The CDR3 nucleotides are TGCGCCAGCAGCTTGCCGGGCCAGGCCTCCGAGCAGTTCTTC. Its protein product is CASSLPGQASEQFF.

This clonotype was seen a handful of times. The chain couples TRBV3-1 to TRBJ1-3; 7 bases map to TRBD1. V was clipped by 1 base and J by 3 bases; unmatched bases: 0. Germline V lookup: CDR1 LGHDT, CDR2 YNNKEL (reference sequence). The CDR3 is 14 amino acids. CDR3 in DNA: TGTGCCAGCAGCCAAGGACAGGGTGGAAACACCATATATTTT. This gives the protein CASSQGQGGNTIYF.

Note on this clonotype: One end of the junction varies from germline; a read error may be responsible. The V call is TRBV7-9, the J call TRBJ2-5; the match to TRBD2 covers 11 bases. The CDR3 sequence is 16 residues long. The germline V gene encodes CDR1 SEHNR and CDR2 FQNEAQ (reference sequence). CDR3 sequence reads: CASSLASGRAGETRYF. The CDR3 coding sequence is TGTGCCAGCAGCTTAGCTAGCGGGAGGGCCGGTGAGACCCGGTACTTC.

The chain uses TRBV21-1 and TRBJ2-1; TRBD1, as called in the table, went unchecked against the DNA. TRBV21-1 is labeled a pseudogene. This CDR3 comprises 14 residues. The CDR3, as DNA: TGTGCCAGCAGCAAAAGCCCCGTTTACAATGAGCAGTTCTTC. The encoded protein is CASSKSPVYNEQFF.

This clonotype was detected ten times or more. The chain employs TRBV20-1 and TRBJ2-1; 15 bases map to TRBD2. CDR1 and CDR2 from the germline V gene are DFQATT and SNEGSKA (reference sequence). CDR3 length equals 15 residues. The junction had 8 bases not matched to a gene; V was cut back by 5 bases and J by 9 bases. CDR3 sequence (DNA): TGCAGTGCTGACCCCGGGACTAGCGGGAGGTTTGAGCAGTTCTTC. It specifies CSADPGTSGRFEQFF.

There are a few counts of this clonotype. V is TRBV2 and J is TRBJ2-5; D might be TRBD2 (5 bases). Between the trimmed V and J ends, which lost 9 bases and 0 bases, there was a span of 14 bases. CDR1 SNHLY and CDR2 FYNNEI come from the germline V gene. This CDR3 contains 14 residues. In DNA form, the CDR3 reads TGTGCCAGTTGTGCTGGGGAGTACCAAGAGACCCAGTACTTC. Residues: CASCAGEYQETQYF.

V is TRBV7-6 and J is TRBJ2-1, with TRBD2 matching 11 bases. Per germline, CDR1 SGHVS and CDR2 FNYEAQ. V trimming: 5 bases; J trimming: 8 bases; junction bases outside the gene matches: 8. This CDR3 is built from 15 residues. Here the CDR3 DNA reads TGTGCCAGCAGCGGACTAGCGGGCGGAAGGGATGAGCAGTTCTTC. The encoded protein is CASSGLAGGRDEQFF.

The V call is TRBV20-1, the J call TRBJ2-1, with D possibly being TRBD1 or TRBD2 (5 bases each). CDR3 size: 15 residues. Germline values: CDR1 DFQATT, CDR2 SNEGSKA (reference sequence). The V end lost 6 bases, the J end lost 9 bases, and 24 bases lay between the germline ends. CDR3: CSALPGPRPFGEQFF. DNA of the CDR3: TGCAGTGCCCTCCCGGGACCACGGCCTTTTGGTGAGCAGTTCTTC.

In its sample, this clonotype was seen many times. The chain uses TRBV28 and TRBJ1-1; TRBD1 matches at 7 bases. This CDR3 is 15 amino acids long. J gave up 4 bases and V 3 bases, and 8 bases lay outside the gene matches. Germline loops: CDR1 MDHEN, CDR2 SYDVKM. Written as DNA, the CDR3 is TGTGCCAGCAGTTTCACAGGGGCCAAGGGCACTGAAGCTTTCTTT. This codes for CASSFTGAKGTEAFF.

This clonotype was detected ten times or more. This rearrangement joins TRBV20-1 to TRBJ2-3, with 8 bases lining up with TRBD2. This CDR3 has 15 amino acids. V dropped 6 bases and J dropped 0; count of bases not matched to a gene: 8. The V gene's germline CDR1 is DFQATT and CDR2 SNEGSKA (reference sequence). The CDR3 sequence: CSALSLAGSTDTQYF. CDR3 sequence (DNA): TGCAGTGCCCTTTCCCTAGCGGGTAGCACAGATACGCAGTATTTT.

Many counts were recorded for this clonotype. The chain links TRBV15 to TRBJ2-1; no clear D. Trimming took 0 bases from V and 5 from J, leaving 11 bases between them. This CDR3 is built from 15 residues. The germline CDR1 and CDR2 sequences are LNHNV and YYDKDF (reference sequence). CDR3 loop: CATSRDKGRHNEQFF. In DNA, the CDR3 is TGTGCCACCAGCAGAGACAAGGGTAGGCACAATGAGCAGTTCTTC.

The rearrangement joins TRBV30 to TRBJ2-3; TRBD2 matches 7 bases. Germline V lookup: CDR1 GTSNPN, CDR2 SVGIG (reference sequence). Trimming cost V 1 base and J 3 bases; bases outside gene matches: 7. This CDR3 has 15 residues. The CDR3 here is CAWSGGGSQTDTQYF. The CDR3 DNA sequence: TGTGCCTGGAGTGGCGGCGGGAGTCAGACAGATACGCAGTATTTT.

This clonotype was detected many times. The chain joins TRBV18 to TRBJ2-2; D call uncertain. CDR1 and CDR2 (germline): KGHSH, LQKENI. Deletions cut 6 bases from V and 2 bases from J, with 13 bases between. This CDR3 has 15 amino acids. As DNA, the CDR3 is TGTGCCAGCTCCCTGACCAGAACTAACACCGGGGAGCTGTTTTTT. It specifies CASSLTRTNTGELFF.